These T cell receptor beta chains were read from a single sample in a study of blood T cell repertoires in COVID-19. Here immunoSEQ multiplex PCR was the method, and the copy in TCRdb shows in-frame clones only, minus some. The sample yields 250,000 to 400,000 clones, 85% to 90% seen once. The sample taken for sequencing was peripheral blood. All receptors come from a woman in her 30s with COVID-19, enrolled during active disease. Both conserved end residues are part of each CDR3. The order of the fields is V gene, CDR3 length, D gene, J gene, clone size, CDR3 DNA, CDR3 protein. A D gene is named only where the DNA matches it firmly. For some rows the clone size is stated as once, few or many, or as a class when expanded; others skip it.

TRBV7-9	13	NA	TRBJ1-1	NA	TGTGCCAGCAGAAGGGGCGAGCGCACTGAAGCTTTCTTT	CASRRGERTEAFF
TRBV19	13	NA	TRBJ1-1	NA	TGTGCCAGTAGTAAGGACAGTCCCACTGAAGCTTTCTTT	CASSKDSPTEAFF
TRBV4-1	15	TRBD1	TRBJ1-6	NA	TGCGCCAGCAGCCTAGAGGACAGGGGAGGTTCACCCCTCCACTTT	CASSLEDRGGSPLHF
TRBV11-2	16	NA	TRBJ1-1	once	TGTGCCAGCAGCTTAGGTTATCGGGAGTTAGACACTGAAGCTTTCTTT	CASSLGYRELDTEAFF
TRBV27	15	TRBD1	TRBJ1-2	NA	TGTGCCAGCAGTCCCTATGGGACAGCAGTCTATGGCTACACCTTC	CASSPYGTAVYGYTF
TRBV19	14	TRBD1	TRBJ1-2	NA	TGTGCCAGTAGTCGGGACAGGGTGGACTATGGCTACACCTTC	CASSRDRVDYGYTF
TRBV5-1	16	NA	TRBJ2-3	many	TGCGCCAGCAGCTTAACTAGCGCCGGACAGACAGATACGCAGTATTTT	CASSLTSAGQTDTQYF
TRBV2	14	TRBD1	TRBJ1-1	NA	TGTGCCAGCGAAGAGGGGGCGGCGAACACTGAAGCTTTCTTT	CASEEGAANTEAFF
TRBV6-6	13	NA	TRBJ1-5	NA	TGTGCCAGCAGTTCAGGGGGCAATCAGCCCCAGCATTTT	CASSSGGNQPQHF
TRBV18	14	TRBD2	TRBJ2-7	NA	TGTGCCAGCTCATCCCGGACTAGCTCCTACGAGCAGTACTTC	CASSSRTSSYEQYF
TRBV19	17	TRBD2	TRBJ2-1	NA	TGTGCCAGTAGTATAGGACTAGCGGGAGGGCTGGTCAATGAGCAGTTCTTC	CASSIGLAGGLVNEQFF
TRBV20-1	11	NA	TRBJ1-2	NA	TGCAGTGACAGCACGAACTATGGCTACACCTTC	CSDSTNYGYTF
TRBV7-9	18	TRBD1	TRBJ2-1	once	TGTGCCAGCAGCTTAGCACAGGGGGCCGCGAGCTCCTACAATGAGCAGTTCTTC	CASSLAQGAASSYNEQFF
TRBV6-6	13	NA	TRBJ1-1	few	TGTGCCAGCAGTCGTCAGGAGAACACTGAAGCTTTCTTT	CASSRQENTEAFF
TRBV11-2	14	NA	TRBJ1-1	NA	TGTGCCAGCAGCCTAGGACGGGAGAACACTGAAGCTTTCTTT	CASSLGRENTEAFF
TRBV5-1	15	NA	TRBJ1-4	NA	TGCGCCAGCAGCCTAGCGGGCCCCCCCCATGAAAAACTGTTTTTT	CASSLAGPPHEKLFF
TRBV4-1	17	TRBD2	TRBJ2-7	NA	TGCGCCAGCAGCCAAGCCAGACCGGGACTACCGTATTACGAGCAGTACTTC	CASSQARPGLPYYEQYF